This TCR beta chain was captured by sequencing in a study of cytotoxic CD8 clonotypes in ibrutinib-treated CLL. Study observations and caveats: Clonality went higher at ibrutinib response and then dropped back toward baseline at progression.

Assay used: immunoSEQ multiplex PCR; TCRdb lists only in-frame clones, some missing. The repertoire holds hundreds of thousands of clones, with roughly 71% as singletons. Germline V CDR1 and CDR2: SGHDT, YYEEEE. Trimming removed 5 bases at V and 1 base at J, with 6 bases between. The CDR3 is made up of 12 amino acids. As to this clone: The antigen is not known.

The clonotype comes from a human donor with chronic lymphocytic leukemia. The rearrangement uses TRBV5-6 and TRBJ2-5; D gene unclear. The starting material was PBMCs, obtained after 36 months of ibrutinib treatment. CDR3 coding DNA: TGTGCCAGCAGACGGTTCCAAGAGACCCAGTACTTC. It translates to CASRRFQETQYF. Full variable domain (missing parts from reference TRBV5-6 and TRBJ2-5): DAGVTQSPTHLIKTRGQQVTLRCSPKSGHDTVSWYQQALGQGPQFIFQYYEEEERQRGNFPDRFSGHQFPNYSSELNVNALLLGDSALYLCASRRFQETQYFGPGTRLLVL.